The rows below give T cell receptor beta chains drawn from one sample of a study of T cell responses to AZD1222 COVID-19 vaccine. Sequenced by immunoSEQ multiplex PCR; TCRdb stores in-frame clones only, minus some. The data show some 150,000 clones, approximately 94% seen once. The sample here was peripheral blood, taken on day 0 of AZD1222 vaccination. The origin of the receptors is an adult in good health. Both conserved end residues are part of each CDR3. A D gene is named only where the DNA matches it firmly. Expanded clones are given a class, and other clones once, few, many or no size at all.

CDR3 DNA: TGTGCCAGCAGCTTAGATCACTACGAGCAGTACTTC
CDR3 protein: CASSLDHYEQYF
clone size: once
V gene: TRBV7-9
D gene: .
J gene: TRBJ2-7

CDR3 DNA: TGCGCCAGCCGCGGGCAGGGGATAAAGAGTGGCTACACCTTC
CDR3 protein: CASRGQGIKSGYTF
clone size: .
V gene: TRBV10-2
D gene: .
J gene: TRBJ1-2

CDR3 DNA: TGTGCCAGTAGTATTCAGGGGTCTGACTATGGCTACACCTTC
CDR3 protein: CASSIQGSDYGYTF
clone size: .
V gene: TRBV19
D gene: .
J gene: TRBJ1-2

CDR3 DNA: TGCGCCAGCAGCTTGGGGGGTGGGAACTCCTACAATGAGCAGTTCTTC
CDR3 protein: CASSLGGGNSYNEQFF
clone size: .
V gene: TRBV5-1
D gene: .
J gene: TRBJ2-1

CDR3 DNA: TGTGCCAGCAGCCTGAAGGGAGTTGGAAACACCATATATTTT
CDR3 protein: CASSLKGVGNTIYF
clone size: .
V gene: TRBV3-1/TRBV3-2
D gene: .
J gene: TRBJ1-3

CDR3 DNA: TGTGCCAGCAGTTTCGGACAGGGGCGAACCGGGGAGCTGTTTTTT
CDR3 protein: CASSFGQGRTGELFF
clone size: .
V gene: TRBV6-2/TRBV6-3
D gene: TRBD1
J gene: TRBJ2-2

CDR3 DNA: TGTGCCAGCAAACTGGTTAGTCTGGGGAACACTGAAGCTTTCTTT
CDR3 protein: CASKLVSLGNTEAFF
clone size: .
V gene: TRBV2
D gene: .
J gene: TRBJ1-1

CDR3 DNA: TGTGCCAGCAGCCAAGAGGCAGGGGGCCTAAGCTCCTACGAGCAGTACTTC
CDR3 protein: CASSQEAGGLSSYEQYF
clone size: .
V gene: TRBV3-1/TRBV3-2
D gene: TRBD1
J gene: TRBJ2-7

CDR3 DNA: TGTGCCAGCAGGGGGACGTTCGGCTCCTATAATTCACCCCTCCACTTT
CDR3 protein: CASRGTFGSYNSPLHF
clone size: once
V gene: TRBV2
D gene: .
J gene: TRBJ1-6

CDR3 DNA: TGCGCCAGCAGCCAAGGGGGTGAAAAACTGTTTTTT
CDR3 protein: CASSQGGEKLFF
clone size: .
V gene: TRBV5-1
D gene: .
J gene: TRBJ1-4